A selection of T cell receptor beta chains follows, all from one sample in a study of immune evolution from preneoplasia to lung adenocarcinoma. Here immunoSEQ multiplex PCR was the method, and the copy in TCRdb shows in-frame clones only, minus some. The table shows 3,500 to 4,000 clones, with more than 65% occurring only once. The specimen was FFPE minimally invasive lung adenocarcinoma tissue. Receptors were obtained from a person aged 60-80 years with lung adenocarcinoma. CDR3s include the opening cysteine and the closing phenylalanine or tryptophan. D genes are given only for firm matches. Only some rows state a clone size, as once, few, many or a class for expanded clones.

D | J | size | V | length | DNA | CDR3
- | TRBJ1-5 | - | TRBV7-8 | 12 | TGTGCCAGCAGCTTAGAGGGGCAGCCCCAGCATTTT | CASSLEGQPQHF
- | TRBJ1-6 | - | TRBV5-1 | 13 | TGCGCCAGGATACGAGCCCCGGGTTCACCCCTCCACTTT | CARIRAPGSPLHF
- | TRBJ2-2 | - | TRBV7-8 | 18 | TGTGCCAGCAGCAAAGCCGACAGACGAGGGCTGAACACCGGGGAGCTGTTTTTT | CASSKADRRGLNTGELFF
- | TRBJ1-1 | - | TRBV6-5 | 13 | TGTGCCAGCGAAGGGCAGGGAGGGACTGAAGCTTTCTTT | CASEGQGGTEAFF
- | TRBJ1-2 | few | TRBV9 | 15 | TGTGCCAGCAGCGTAGCTCCAGGATCCTCCTATGGCTACACCTTC | CASSVAPGSSYGYTF
TRBD1 | TRBJ1-2 | - | TRBV6-1 | 13 | TGTGCCAGCAGCGGACAGGGAATCTATGGCTACACCTTC | CASSGQGIYGYTF
- | TRBJ2-1 | - | TRBV7-2 | 15 | TGTGCCAGCAGCTTATCGGGGTCCGGGCACAATGAGCAGTTCTTC | CASSLSGSGHNEQFF
- | TRBJ2-1 | - | TRBV20-1 | 11 | TGCAGTGCTTCCCCCTACAATGAGCAGTTCTTC | CSASPYNEQFF
- | TRBJ1-6 | - | TRBV7-2 | 15 | TGTGCCAGCAGCCCCGGTTCGGGGGGGTATTCACCCCTCCACTTT | CASSPGSGGYSPLHF
TRBD2 | TRBJ2-1 | - | TRBV19 | 13 | TGTGCCAGTGGACTAGCCATCTACAATGAGCAGTTCTTC | CASGLAIYNEQFF
- | TRBJ1-6 | - | TRBV5-1 | 15 | TGCGCCAGCAGCGTACAGGGCGAATCTAATTCACCCCTCCACTTT | CASSVQGESNSPLHF
- | TRBJ2-1 | - | TRBV5-6 | 13 | TGTGCCAGCAGCTTGGCTAGCTTCAATGAGCAGTTCTTC | CASSLASFNEQFF
TRBD2 | TRBJ2-5 | once | TRBV15 | 13 | TGTGCCACCAGCAAGCTAGCGGGAGAGACCCAGTACTTC | CATSKLAGETQYF
- | TRBJ1-2 | - | TRBV28 | 16 | TGTGCCAGCAGCCCTAGGAGGGGCGCGGGTAACTATGGCTACACCTTC | CASSPRRGAGNYGYTF
- | TRBJ1-4 | - | TRBV7-9 | 16 | TGTGCCAGCAGCTTAATTGGGGAGGAGATTGGGGAAAAACTGTTTTTT | CASSLIGEEIGEKLFF
- | TRBJ1-5 | few | TRBV5-1 | 15 | TGCGCCAGCAGCTTGGAGGGGGGCCGAGAACAGCCCCAGCATTTT | CASSLEGGREQPQHF
- | TRBJ2-3 | - | TRBV6-4 | 15 | TGTGCCAGCAGTGAGACGGGTGGAGGGACAGATACGCAGTATTTT | CASSETGGGTDTQYF
- | TRBJ1-6 | - | TRBV23-1 | 17 | TGCGCCAGCAGTCAATCGACCGGAGGGCCGTATAATTCACCCCTCCACTTT | CASSQSTGGPYNSPLHF
- | TRBJ2-7 | - | TRBV7-9 | 14 | TGTGCCAGCAGCTTGAGGGCTAGCTCCAACGAGCAGTACTTC | CASSLRASSNEQYF
TRBD1 | TRBJ1-4 | - | TRBV9 | 15 | TGTGCCAGCAGCGGAGGGACAGGGATTAACGAAAAACTGTTTTTT | CASSGGTGINEKLFF
- | TRBJ2-2 | - | TRBV6-5 | 14 | TGTGCCAGCAGTTACTCGTACGACACCGGGGAGCTGTTTTTT | CASSYSYDTGELFF
- | TRBJ1-4 | - | TRBV5-1 | 14 | TGCGCCAGCAGCGTGGGGGCAGCTAATGAAAAACTGTTTTTT | CASSVGAANEKLFF
TRBD1 | TRBJ2-5 | - | TRBV5-1 | 13 | TGCGCCAGCAGCAGGGACAGGGTAGAGACCCAGTACTTC | CASSRDRVETQYF
TRBD2 | TRBJ2-7 | - | TRBV5-4 | 15 | TGTGCCAGCAGCCAGGGACTAGCGGGGACCTACGAGCAGTACTTC | CASSQGLAGTYEQYF
- | TRBJ1-5 | - | TRBV19 | 14 | TGTGCCAGTATGATCGGACAGAGCAATCAGCCCCAGCATTTT | CASMIGQSNQPQHF
- | TRBJ1-2 | - | TRBV5-4 | 12 | TGTGCCAGCAGTGCGGGGTCTTATGGCTACACCTTC | CASSAGSYGYTF
- | TRBJ2-7 | - | TRBV5-1 | 14 | TGCGCCAGCAGCCCGGTTGGGCTGTCCTACGAGCAGTACTTC | CASSPVGLSYEQYF
- | TRBJ1-5 | - | TRBV28 | 17 | TGTGCCAGCAGTTCCGATACCTACAGGGTTGGCAATCAGCCCCAGCATTTT | CASSSDTYRVGNQPQHF
- | TRBJ1-2 | - | TRBV6-5 | 13 | TGTGCCAGCAGTTACTCGCGGCAGCTCGGGTACACCTTC | CASSYSRQLGYTF
- | TRBJ2-7 | - | TRBV30 | 15 | TGTGCCTGGAGTATCTCCGGGACACTTCCCTACGAGCAGTACTTC | CAWSISGTLPYEQYF
TRBD1 | TRBJ2-7 | few | TRBV11-2 | 14 | TGTGCCAGCAGCCCAATACAGGGGGCCTACGAGCAGTACTTC | CASSPIQGAYEQYF
TRBD2 | TRBJ2-5 | - | TRBV7-9 | 15 | TGTGCCAGCACCCCCGACGCGGGAGGGTATGAGACCCAGTACTTC | CASTPDAGGYETQYF
- | TRBJ2-5 | - | TRBV29-1 | 14 | TGCAGCGCCGAGGCCACAGGGCGGCAAGAGACCCAGTACTTC | CSAEATGRQETQYF
- | TRBJ2-5 | - | TRBV12-5 | 11 | TGTGCTAGTGGTTTACAAGAGACCCAGTACTTC | CASGLQETQYF
- | TRBJ2-5 | - | TRBV9 | 13 | TGTGCCAGCAGCCGGGACGGCCAAGAGACCCAGTACTTC | CASSRDGQETQYF
- | TRBJ2-5 | - | TRBV7-5 | 16 | TGTGCCAGCAGCCTTCTATCCCCAGGGAGTCAAGAGACCCAGTACTTC | CASSLLSPGSQETQYF
- | TRBJ2-7 | - | TRBV6-5 | 12 | TGTGCCAGCCGGAACAGGCGCTCCGAGCAGTACTTC | CASRNRRSEQYF
- | TRBJ1-2 | - | TRBV4-3 | 14 | TGCGCCAGCAGCCAAGATAGGGGCGACTATGGCTACACCTTC | CASSQDRGDYGYTF
TRBD2 | TRBJ2-1 | - | TRBV7-2 | 14 | TGTGCCAGCAGAGCGGGGGGGGACTACAATGAGCAGTTCTTC | CASRAGGDYNEQFF
- | TRBJ1-4 | - | TRBV18 | 15 | TGTGCCAGCTCACCATCGGTCACAGGCGGGGAAAAACTGTTTTTT | CASSPSVTGGEKLFF
TRBD1 | TRBJ2-3 | - | TRBV7-7 | 16 | TGTGCTAGCAGCTCTGGATCGACAGGGGGTACAGATACGCAGTATTTT | CASSSGSTGGTDTQYF
- | TRBJ1-2 | - | TRBV7-9 | 16 | TGTGCCAGCAGCCCCCGGGACGTCTTGGATGGCTATGGCTACACCTTC | CASSPRDVLDGYGYTF
TRBD1 | TRBJ2-5 | - | TRBV11-2 | 15 | TGTGCCAGCAGCCACCGGGACAGAGAGTGGGAGACCCAGTACTTC | CASSHRDREWETQYF
TRBD1 | TRBJ2-7 | - | TRBV19 | 14 | TGTGCCAGTAGTCCGGGACAGGCGTCCTACGAGCAGTACTTC | CASSPGQASYEQYF
- | TRBJ2-5 | - | TRBV7-7 | 13 | TGTGCTAGCAGCGAGCAGGGGCGGGAGACCCAGTACTTC | CASSEQGRETQYF
TRBD1 | TRBJ2-3 | - | TRBV5-5 | 15 | TGTGCCAGCAGCTCTGACAGGGGGACGGTAGATACGCAGTATTTT | CASSSDRGTVDTQYF
TRBD2 | TRBJ2-7 | - | TRBV5-1 | 15 | TGCGCCAGCAGCCCAACTAGCGGGGGGAACCACGAGCAGTACTTC | CASSPTSGGNHEQYF
TRBD2 | TRBJ2-3 | - | TRBV7-8 | 17 | TGTGCCAGCAGCTTGGAAGGACTAGTCGGCGTCACAGATACGCAGTATTTT | CASSLEGLVGVTDTQYF
- | TRBJ2-1 | - | TRBV30 | 15 | TGTGCCTGGAGCCCCGGGTGGGGGGGGGCCGCTGAGCAGTTCTTC | CAWSPGWGGAAEQFF
- | TRBJ2-7 | - | TRBV4-3 | 15 | TGCGCCAGCAGCCAAGAACCAGGAATTTTCTACGAGCAGTACTTC | CASSQEPGIFYEQYF
TRBD1 | TRBJ2-1 | - | TRBV6-1 | 15 | TGTGCCAGCAGTGGACGGGACAGGGGATACAATGAGCAGTTCTTC | CASSGRDRGYNEQFF
TRBD1 | TRBJ2-1 | - | TRBV9 | 15 | TGTGCCAGCAGCGTTGGGACAGGGTTCAGGAATGAGCAGTTCTTC | CASSVGTGFRNEQFF
- | TRBJ1-1 | - | TRBV5-6 | 14 | TGTGCCAGCAGCTTCCAGGGTTTTGACACTGAAGCTTTCTTT | CASSFQGFDTEAFF
TRBD1 | TRBJ2-1 | - | TRBV5-1 | 16 | TGCGCCAGCAGCTTGATGTCCGGGACAGGGAACAATGAGCAGTTCTTC | CASSLMSGTGNNEQFF